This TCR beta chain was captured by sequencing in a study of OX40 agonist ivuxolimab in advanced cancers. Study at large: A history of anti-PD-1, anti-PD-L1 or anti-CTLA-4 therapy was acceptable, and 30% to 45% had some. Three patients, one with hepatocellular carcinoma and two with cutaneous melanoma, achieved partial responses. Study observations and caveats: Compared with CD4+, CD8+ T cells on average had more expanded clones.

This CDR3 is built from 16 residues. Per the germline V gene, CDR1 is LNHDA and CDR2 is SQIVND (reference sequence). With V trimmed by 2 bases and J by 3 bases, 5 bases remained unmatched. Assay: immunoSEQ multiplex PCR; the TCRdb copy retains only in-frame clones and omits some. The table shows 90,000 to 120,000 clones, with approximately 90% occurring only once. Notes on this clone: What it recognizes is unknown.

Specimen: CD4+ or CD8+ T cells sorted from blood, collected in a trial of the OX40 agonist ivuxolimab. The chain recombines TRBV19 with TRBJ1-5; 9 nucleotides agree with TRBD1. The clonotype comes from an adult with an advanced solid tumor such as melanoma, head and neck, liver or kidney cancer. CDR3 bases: TGTGCCAGTAGTATACGGACAGGGGAATACAATCAGCCCCAGCATTTT. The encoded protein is CASSIRTGEYNQPQHF.